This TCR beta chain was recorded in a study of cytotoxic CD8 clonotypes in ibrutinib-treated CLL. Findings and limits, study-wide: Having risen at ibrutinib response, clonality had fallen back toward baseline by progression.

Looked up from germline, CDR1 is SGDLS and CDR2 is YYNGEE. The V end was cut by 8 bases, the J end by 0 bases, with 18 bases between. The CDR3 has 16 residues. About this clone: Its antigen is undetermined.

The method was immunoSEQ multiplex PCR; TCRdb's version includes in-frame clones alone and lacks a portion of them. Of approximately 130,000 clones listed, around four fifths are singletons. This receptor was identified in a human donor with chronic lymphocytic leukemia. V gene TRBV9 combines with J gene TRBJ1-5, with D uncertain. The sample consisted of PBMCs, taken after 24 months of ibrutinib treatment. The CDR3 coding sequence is TGTGCCAGTGATCCGGGTCCCGGTTATAGCAATCAGCCCCAGCATTTT. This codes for CASDPGPGYSNQPQHF.